This T cell receptor beta chain is drawn from a study of OX40 agonist ivuxolimab in advanced cancers. Profiling relied on immunoSEQ multiplex PCR, and the TCRdb table lists in-frame clones only, not all of them. Among about 47,000 clones, about 85% were seen once, and the ten largest hold roughly 25%. The V gene's germline CDR1 is SGDLS and CDR2 YYNGEE. The CDR3 runs 15 residues. The V segment lost 0 bases and the J segment 2 bases; nucleotides outside the gene matches: 5. Study outcomes and limitations: Still undetermined is the antigen specificity of the expanded peripheral T cells. CD8+ T cells showed, on average, more clonal expansion than CD4+ cells. Both CD4+ and CD8+ T cell populations in blood had undergone clonal expansion by week 6 at 0.1 to 3.0 mg/kg.

Concerning this clone: No antigen is known for it.

The sequence derives from an adult with an advanced solid tumor such as melanoma, head and neck, liver or kidney cancer. Specimen: CD4+ or CD8+ T cells sorted from blood, collected in a trial of the OX40 agonist ivuxolimab. The genes are TRBV9 and TRBJ2-7; 7 positions agree with TRBD2. CDR3 sequence reads: CASSVAPGGTYEQYF. DNA for the CDR3: TGTGCCAGCAGCGTAGCCCCCGGGGGGACCTACGAGCAGTACTTC.